These T cell receptor beta chains were read from a single sample in a study of neoadjuvant anti-PD-1 for oral cavity cancer. Measured with immunoSEQ multiplex PCR; TCRdb has only the in-frame clones, and not every one. The sample yields roughly 8,800 clones, 64% seen once. The sample consisted of PBMCs, taken after nivolumab (anti-PD-1) treatment. The receptor source for this set is a person aged 40-85 years with oral cavity squamous cell carcinoma. CDR3s include the opening cysteine and the closing phenylalanine or tryptophan. Fields, in order: D gene, J gene, clone size, V gene, CDR3 DNA, CDR3 protein. D genes are given only for firm matches. Rows may omit the clone size; those that give it use once, few, many or a size class.

-,TRBJ1-5,few,TRBV5-8,TGTGCCAGCAGCAGGGGGGACGGTAGCAATCAGCCCCAGCATTTT,CASSRGDGSNQPQHF
-,TRBJ2-7,-,TRBV11-2,TGTGCCAGCAGCTTAGGGACTACAACCTACGAGCAGTACTTC,CASSLGTTTYEQYF
TRBD2,TRBJ2-3,-,TRBV6-5,TGTGCCAGCTCGACGGGGGGAGCGAGCACAGATACGCAGTATTTT,CASSTGGASTDTQYF
TRBD1,TRBJ1-1,-,TRBV6-1,TGTGCCAGCATCAGGGGGGGAGCTTTCTTT,CASIRGGAFF
-,TRBJ2-7,-,TRBV11-2,TGTGCCAGCAGCTTCGCAGGGTCGATCCACGAGCAGTACTTC,CASSFAGSIHEQYF
-,TRBJ2-3,-,TRBV25-1,TGTGCCAGCAGTGACCCCAGGGAAGCGAGCACAGATACGCAGTATTTT,CASSDPREASTDTQYF
-,TRBJ1-2,-,TRBV19,TGTGCCAGTAGATTCGGACAGACTAACTATGGCTACACCTTC,CASRFGQTNYGYTF
TRBD2,TRBJ2-3,-,TRBV28,TGTGCCAGCAGGCCCTCGGGGGGGAGCACAGATACGCAGTATTTT,CASRPSGGSTDTQYF
-,TRBJ2-3,-,TRBV6-6,TGTGCCAGCAGTTACGATTCCCCTCCAGATACGCAGTATTTT,CASSYDSPPDTQYF
-,TRBJ2-3,few,TRBV2,TGTGCCAGCAGTGAGACGACAGTTCTATACACAGATACGCAGTATTTT,CASSETTVLYTDTQYF
TRBD1,TRBJ2-7,once,TRBV5-8,TGTGCCAGCCGCCTGGGACAGGGAGAATTCTACGAGCAGTACTTC,CASRLGQGEFYEQYF
-,TRBJ2-2,few,TRBV19,TGTGCCAGTACCAAATCCCTCACACTTAACACCGGGGAGCTGTTTTTT,CASTKSLTLNTGELFF
TRBD1,TRBJ1-2,-,TRBV6-5,TGTGCCAGCAGTTACGGGACAGCCTTGAGTGGTGGCTACACCTTC,CASSYGTALSGGYTF
-,TRBJ1-1,few,TRBV6-1,TGTGCCAGCAGTGACCTGAGACAGCGTAACTATGGGTACACTGAAGCTTTCTTT,CASSDLRQRNYGYTEAFF
TRBD2,TRBJ2-1,few,TRBV6-4,TGTGCCAGCAGTGACTTTGCGGGGGAATACAATGAGCAGTTCTTC,CASSDFAGEYNEQFF
TRBD1,TRBJ2-6,-,TRBV7-8,TGTGCCAGCAGCTCGACAGGGAGCTCTGGGGCCAACGTCCTGACTTTC,CASSSTGSSGANVLTF
TRBD1,TRBJ2-7,-,TRBV2,TGTGCCAGCAGTGAACGGACAGGGGGCGCTTCCTACGAGCAGTACTTC,CASSERTGGASYEQYF
TRBD1,TRBJ1-1,few,TRBV29-1,TGCAGCGTTGAAGGGGGCCGCGGACAGGCTCGGGGAGCTTTCTTT,CSVEGGRGQARGAFF
-,TRBJ1-4,-,TRBV19,TGTGCCAGTAGTTCACATCTGGTTACAGCAACTAATGAAAAACTGTTTTTT,CASSSHLVTATNEKLFF
-,TRBJ2-3,-,TRBV14,TGTGCCAGCAGCCAAGATCGCGGGAGCACAGATACGCAGTATTTT,CASSQDRGSTDTQYF
-,TRBJ1-1,-,TRBV28,TGTGCCAGCAGCCGAATTAGACAGGCTGGGAACACTGAAGCTTTCTTT,CASSRIRQAGNTEAFF
-,TRBJ2-7,-,TRBV9,TGTGCCAGCAGCCCCAATCCGGGGACTCCCGTGGTTGGCGAGCAGTACTTC,CASSPNPGTPVVGEQYF
-,TRBJ1-5,-,TRBV2,TGTGCCAGCAGTGGGGAGGGAAGCAATCAGCCCCAGCATTTT,CASSGEGSNQPQHF
-,TRBJ2-4,few,TRBV4-1,TGCGCCAGCAGCCAAGTACGGGCATCGGGTCAGTACTTC,CASSQVRASGQYF
-,TRBJ2-3,-,TRBV11-2,TGTGCCAGCAGCCCCACCCAAGATACGCAGTATTTT,CASSPTQDTQYF
-,TRBJ1-1,few,TRBV2,TGTGCCAGCAGTGAAGCGCCTGAGCCAAGCCAAGCTTTCTTT,CASSEAPEPSQAFF
TRBD1,TRBJ1-1,few,TRBV18,TGTGCCAGCTCCCGGGACAGAAGTAACACTGAAGCTTTCTTT,CASSRDRSNTEAFF
TRBD2,TRBJ2-1,once,TRBV11-2,TGTGCCAGCAGCCAAGGACTAGGTGGAGGGGAGCAGTTCTTC,CASSQGLGGGEQFF
-,TRBJ1-2,-,TRBV5-6,TGTGCCAGCAGCCCTGGACGGGTGGGGGGCTACACCTTC,CASSPGRVGGYTF
-,TRBJ2-7,-,TRBV5-4,TGTGCCAGCAGCTTGGTTGGGAAGAAGCAGTACTTC,CASSLVGKKQYF
-,TRBJ2-4,-,TRBV4-1,TGCGCCAGCAGCCAAGATCGTTTGGTCCTAGCCAAAAACATTCAGTACTTC,CASSQDRLVLAKNIQYF
-,TRBJ2-6,-,TRBV7-3,TGTGCCAGCAGCTTAAGGGAGGCTGGGGCCAACGTCCTGACTTTC,CASSLREAGANVLTF
-,TRBJ1-2,few,TRBV5-5,TGTGCCAGCAGCTTGAACAGCCGTAATGAGGGCTACACCTTC,CASSLNSRNEGYTF
TRBD1,TRBJ2-6,-,TRBV2,TGTGCCAGCAGTGAGAGGGGGCCCCTGACTTTC,CASSERGPLTF
-,TRBJ2-7,-,TRBV6-5,TGTGCCAGTGGAACCTCCTACGAGCAGTACTTC,CASGTSYEQYF
-,TRBJ1-1,-,TRBV6-5,TGTGCCAGCAGTTTACTCGGTCCCCGCCTTGAAGCTTTCTTT,CASSLLGPRLEAFF
-,TRBJ1-1,-,TRBV10-3,TGTGCCATCAGTGAGATTCGGGGGCGGAACACTGAAGCTTTCTTT,CAISEIRGRNTEAFF
-,TRBJ2-5,once,TRBV9,TGTGCCAGCAGCCCCCCTGCGGAACAAGAGACCCAGTACTTC,CASSPPAEQETQYF
-,TRBJ1-1,-,TRBV2,TGTGCCAGGGGAGAAGGGGCTGGGAGTGAAGCTTTCTTT,CARGEGAGSEAFF
-,TRBJ1-1,-,TRBV6-6,TGTGCCAGCAGCCAAGTTTGGGGGGAAGCTTTCTTT,CASSQVWGEAFF
TRBD1,TRBJ2-2,-,TRBV15,TGTGCCACCAGCAGAGGTACCGGGACAGGGAACACCGGGGAGCTGTTTTTT,CATSRGTGTGNTGELFF
TRBD2,TRBJ2-1,-,TRBV15,TGTGCCACCAGGACTAGCGGGGAAACAAGGGGTGAGCAGTTCTTC,CATRTSGETRGEQFF
TRBD1,TRBJ1-4,-,TRBV5-6,TGTGCCAGCAGCTCCAAGACAGGGACAGCTAATGAAAAACTGTTTTTT,CASSSKTGTANEKLFF
TRBD1,TRBJ2-7,-,TRBV5-6,TGTGCCAGCAGCTCCTTGGGACAGGGGTTCTACGAGCAGTACTTC,CASSSLGQGFYEQYF
TRBD1,TRBJ2-7,few,TRBV7-3,TGTGCCAGCAGCTTAACCGGGACAGGGTTATACGAGCAGTACTTC,CASSLTGTGLYEQYF
-,TRBJ1-1,-,TRBV11-3,TGTGCCAGCAGCTTTGGGGGAAACACTGAAGCTTTCTTT,CASSFGGNTEAFF
-,TRBJ2-5,-,TRBV11-2,TGTGCCAGCAGCCTGCCTCGGTCCCAAGAGACCCAGTACTTC,CASSLPRSQETQYF
-,TRBJ2-7,few,TRBV29-1,TGCAGCGTTGAGGAAAGGGGGTTGAACGAGCAGTACTTC,CSVEERGLNEQYF
-,TRBJ1-2,-,TRBV6-1,TGTGCCAGCAGCGCAGGGAACTATGGCTACACCTTC,CASSAGNYGYTF